This T cell receptor (beta chain) was captured in a study of T cells after yellow fever vaccination. Study background: Preparation of fractions with low cell numbers was performed using SMART-Seq v4 Ultra Low Input.

MiXCR, applied by TCRdb to the 5' RACE reads, yields one record per CDR3 protein. This table holds some 350,000 distinct CDR3 sequences, over 8% found once. The CDR3 is made up of 15 amino acids. Germline V gene sequence: CDR1 MNHEY, CDR2 SVGAGI. V was trimmed by 5 bases and J by 2 bases, leaving 16 bases between them. The receptor comes from a man between 18 and 29 years old who received the YFV17D yellow fever vaccine. The V call is TRBV6-5, the J call TRBJ2-7; D tentatively reads TRBD1 or TRBD2 (5 bases each). The specimen comprised PBMCs, sampled on the day of the first yellow fever vaccination. The CDR3 sequence: CASSLSGRVTYEQYF. CDR3 DNA: TGTGCCAGCAGTCTCTCGGGACGGGTGACCTACGAGCAGTACTTC.